What follows are 17 T cell receptor beta chains derived from one specimen sequenced in a study of blood T cell repertoires in COVID-19 (dated by TCRdb to 2019 to 2021). Receptor amplification or capture employed the immunoSEQ multiplex PCR assay. Not all clones reach the TCRdb copy of this immuneACCESS table, which keeps in-frame sequences only. Checked studies attribute under half of the gap to unresolved V genes and leave the rest unexplained. The sample has some 68,000 clones on record, more than 80% of them singletons. Of the sample, roughly 2.8% is held by the ten largest clones. Specimen: peripheral blood. These receptors were collected from a middle-aged man with acute or convalescent COVID-19.

This clone is deemed medium-sized (0.01 to 0.1%). The chain employs TRBV27 and TRBJ2-7, with D tentatively TRBD1 (5 bases). Trimming took 5 bases from V and 2 from J, leaving 10 bases between them. The CDR3 has 13 residues. CDR1 is MNHEY, CDR2 SMNVEV, per germline (reference sequence). For the CDR3, the DNA is TGTGCCAGCAGTGCGACAGCCGCCTACGAGCAGTACTTC. Translating gives CASSATAAYEQYF.

This chain links TRBV19 with TRBJ2-5; D is undetermined. V was cut by 4 bases and J by 5 bases, with 5 bases left in between. Germline loops: CDR1 LNHDA, CDR2 SQIVND (reference sequence). The CDR3 runs to 11 residues. The CDR3 bases are TGTGCCAGTAGTAACGGGGAGACCCAGTACTTC. It translates to CASSNGETQYF.

This clone was seen just once. The chain carries TRBV28 and TRBJ2-5; TRBD2 aligns across 10 bases. V shed 3 bases and J 5 bases; nucleotides not matched to a gene: 9. The germline gives CDR1 MDHEN, CDR2 SYDVKM. The CDR3 has 16 amino acids. CDR3 amino acids: CASSFLSSGSKETQYF. CDR3 in DNA: TGTGCCAGCAGTTTCTTGTCTAGCGGGAGTAAGGAGACCCAGTACTTC.

This chain uses TRBV7-9 with TRBJ2-2; the D gene is possibly TRBD2 (5 bases). The CDR3 has 16 amino acids. Germline CDR1 and CDR2: SEHNR and FQNEAQ (reference sequence). Trimming stripped 5 bases from V and 6 bases from J, with 19 bases between. The CDR3 here is CASSTRPGSTPGELFF. For the CDR3, the DNA is TGTGCCAGCAGCACAAGACCGGGAAGCACCCCCGGGGAGCTGTTTTTT.

This chain uses TRBV2 with TRBJ1-4; D not resolved. The CDR3 runs 14 residues. CDR1 is SNHLY, CDR2 FYNNEI, per germline. Between the trimmed V and J ends, which lost 7 bases and 2 bases, there was a span of 11 bases. This CDR3 is CASNKHSTNEKLFF. As DNA, the CDR3 is TGTGCCAGCAACAAACACAGTACTAATGAAAAACTGTTTTTT. Full variable domain (outside the CDR3, taken from reference TRBV2 and TRBJ1-4): EPEVTQTPSHQVTQMGQEVILRCVPISNHLYFYWYRQILGQKVEFLVSFYNNEISEKSEIFDDQFSVERPDGSNFTLKIRSTKLEDSAMYFCASNKHSTNEKLFFGSGTQLSVL.

The chain couples TRBV5-1 to TRBJ1-1, with TRBD1 matching over 9 bases. This CDR3 has 16 amino acids. Trimming cost V 7 bases and J 1 base; bases outside gene matches: 11. Germline lookup yields CDR1 SGHRS and CDR2 YFSETQ. The CDR3: CASRSRAQGANTEAFF. The CDR3 nucleotides read TGCGCCAGCCGCTCGCGCGCACAGGGGGCGAACACTGAAGCTTTCTTT.

The V and J genes are TRBV5-1 and TRBJ2-1; 14 bases fit TRBD2. This CDR3 is built from 17 residues. Germline trimming cut 0 bases from V and 4 bases from J; bases unmatched to any gene: 3. The germline gives CDR1 SGHRS, CDR2 YFSETQ. CDR3 nucleotides: TGCGCCAGCAGCTTGGGACTAGCGGGAGGGATTTACAATGAGCAGTTCTTC. The encoded protein is CASSLGLAGGIYNEQFF. Combining the CDR3 with reference TRBV5-1 and TRBJ2-1 gives the whole variable domain KAGVTQTPRYLIKTRGQQVTLSCSPISGHRSVSWYQQTPGQGLQFLFEYFSETQRNKGNFPGRFSGRQFSNSRSEMNVSTLELGDSALYLCASSLGLAGGIYNEQFFGPGTRLTVL.

This chain uses TRBV5-1 with TRBJ1-5, with D unclear. CDR1 is SGHRS and CDR2 is YFSETQ in the germline V gene. V was pared by 4 bases and J by 2 bases, with 13 bases between. CDR3 length: 15 amino acids. The chain's CDR3 is CASSEGPGGNQPQHF. In nucleotides, the CDR3 is TGCGCCAGCAGCGAGGGTCCGGGTGGCAATCAGCCCCAGCATTTT.

The gene calls are TRBV24-1 and TRBJ2-1; TRBD2 agrees at 10 bases. Germline-derived CDR1 and CDR2 are KGHDR and SFDVKD. The ends lost 3 bases at V and 0 bases at J; junction bases unmatched: 1. This CDR3 contains 16 residues. CDR3 DNA sequence: TGTGCCACCAGTGATCCTAGCGGGAGCTCCTACAATGAGCAGTTCTTC. It is translated as CATSDPSGSSYNEQFF.

This chain connects TRBV11-3 to TRBJ2-7, with 8 bases that match TRBD1. CDR3 length: 17 amino acids. With 5 bases clipped from V and 2 bases from J, the junction kept 14 bases outside the gene matches. Germline CDR1 is SGHNT and CDR2 is YENEEA. For the CDR3, the DNA is TGTGCCAGCAGCCCCTCCCCGGCAGGGGGCTTTCCCTACGAGCAGTACGTC. Protein sequence: CASSPSPAGGFPYEQYV.

The chain combines TRBV28 with TRBJ2-7, with D possibly matching TRBD2 (5 bases). This CDR3 spans 14 amino acids. V was clipped by 8 bases and J by 12 bases, with 26 bases between them. Germline V gene data show CDR1 as MDHEN and CDR2 as SYDVKM. The CDR3 region has the DNA TGTGCCAGCGCGAGCCAGGTTGGGCCTTCTGAGGGGTACTTC. As protein: CASASQVGPSEGYF.

The CDR3 protein is CASTPGQGGNQPQHF. The CDR3 DNA reads as TGTGCCAGCACCCCCGGGCAGGGTGGGAATCAGCCCCAGCATTTT. V gene TRBV27 combines with J gene TRBJ1-5; maybe TRBD1 (5 bases). V shed 7 bases and J shed 4 bases, with 17 bases lying between them. Germline assignment: CDR1 MNHEY and CDR2 SMNVEV (reference sequence). CDR3 length: 15 residues.

There are a few counts of this clone. The chain links TRBV24-1 to TRBJ2-1; 7 bases match TRBD1. Germline CDR1 and CDR2: KGHDR and SFDVKD. Unmatched junction bases numbered 10, after V lost 4 bases and J lost 8 bases. CDR3 length: 15 amino acids. CDR3 sequence reads: CATSDLTTGSDEQFF. CDR3 DNA: TGTGCCACCAGTGACCTCACGACAGGGTCCGATGAGCAGTTCTTC.

V is TRBV30 and J is TRBJ1-6, with no clear D. The length of the CDR3 is 17 residues. Germline-derived CDR1 and CDR2 are GTSNPN and SVGIG (reference sequence). Deletions cut 5 bases from V and 5 bases from J, with 22 bases between. CDR3 amino acids: CAWCPPNQRINNSPLHF. The DNA of the CDR3 is TGTGCCTGGTGTCCCCCGAATCAGCGGATTAATAATTCACCCCTCCACTTT.

The gene calls are TRBV5-1 and TRBJ2-2; 7 bases fit TRBD2. Germline assignment: CDR1 SGHRS and CDR2 YFSETQ. The V and J ends lost 6 bases and 4 bases, in that order; junction bases with no gene match: 6. This CDR3 has 14 amino acids. CDR3 coding DNA: TGCGCCAGCAAGTCCAGGGAGGGCACCGGGGAGCTGTTTTTT. It encodes CASKSREGTGELFF.

This chain links TRBV6-5 with TRBJ2-4, with TRBD1 matching 9 bases. The germline gives CDR1 MNHEY, CDR2 SVGAGI. The V segment lost 6 bases and the J segment 6 bases; nucleotides outside the gene matches: 3. This CDR3 region has 13 residues. The CDR3 loop reads CASRRDRVNIQYF. The DNA of the CDR3 is TGTGCCAGCAGGAGGGACAGGGTAAACATTCAGTACTTC.

The gene calls are TRBV5-1 and TRBJ1-1; no firm D call. V shed 0 bases and J shed 10 bases, with 10 bases lying between them. Germline assignment: CDR1 SGHRS and CDR2 YFSETQ. This CDR3 has 12 residues. The CDR3 nucleotides read TGCGCCAGCAGCTTGGGCGGGTATGGAGCTTTCTTT. It specifies CASSLGGYGAFF. Together with reference TRBV5-1 and TRBJ1-1, the CDR3 gives the full variable domain: KAGVTQTPRYLIKTRGQQVTLSCSPISGHRSVSWYQQTPGQGLQFLFEYFSETQRNKGNFPGRFSGRQFSNSRSEMNVSTLELGDSALYLCASSLGGYGAFFGQGTRLTVV.